This entry lists 31 T cell receptor beta chains sequenced from one sample in a study of blood T cell repertoires in COVID-19. Assay used: immunoSEQ multiplex PCR; TCRdb lists only in-frame clones, some missing. The repertoire holds fewer than 40,000 clones, about four fifths seen once, with approximately 20% in the top ten. The sequenced sample consisted of peripheral blood. The receptors derive from a man aged 70 or older with acute or convalescent COVID-19.

The chain links TRBV9 to TRBJ2-7; possible D gene TRBD1, 5 bases. Germline V gene lookup returns CDR1 SGDLS and CDR2 YYNGEE. The CDR3 is 14 residues long. The V gene lost 0 bases and the J gene lost 2 bases, with 9 bases spanning the gap. CDR3 region: CASSVGDSTYEQYF. The CDR3 DNA follows: TGTGCCAGCAGCGTAGGCGACAGTACCTACGAGCAGTACTTC. The complete variable domain, with remaining parts taken from reference TRBV9 and TRBJ2-7, reads DSGVTQTPKHLITATGQRVTLRCSPRSGDLSVYWYQQSLDQGLQFLIQYYNGEERAKGNILERFSAQQFPDLHSELNLSSLELGDSALYFCASSVGDSTYEQYFGPGTRLTVT.

This chain links TRBV15 with TRBJ2-1; D is undetermined. Germline CDR1 is LNHNV and CDR2 is YYDKDF (reference sequence). This CDR3 has 13 amino acids. Trimming took 4 bases from V and 3 from J, leaving 7 bases between them. CDR3 in amino acids: CATSIASYNEQFF. CDR3 coding DNA: TGTGCCACCAGCATTGCGAGCTACAATGAGCAGTTCTTC. Drawing the rest from reference TRBV15 and TRBJ2-1, the complete variable domain is DAMVIQNPRYQVTQFGKPVTLSCSQTLNHNVMYWYQQKSSQAPKLLFHYYDKDFNNEADTPDNFQSRRPNTSFCFLDIRSPGLGDTAMYLCATSIASYNEQFFGPGTRLTVL.

The rearrangement uses TRBV28 and TRBJ1-3; maybe TRBD1 (6 bases). The CDR3 runs 14 residues. Germline V lookup: CDR1 MDHEN, CDR2 SYDVKM. V was cut by 6 bases and J by 4 bases, with 13 bases left in between. CDR3 nucleotides: TGTGCCAGCAGCTCCGGGACAACGGGAAACACCATATATTTT. Amino acids: CASSSGTTGNTIYF.

DNA of the CDR3: TGCGCCAGCAGCTTGGGACAGGGAAGCTATGGCTACACCTTC. Its translation is CASSLGQGSYGYTF. The J gene is TRBJ1-2, the V gene TRBV5-1; 7 bases are a match to TRBD1. Losses at the gene ends were 0 bases for V and 4 bases for J; bases not matched to a gene: 3. The CDR3 spans 14 residues. The germline V gene encodes CDR1 SGHRS and CDR2 YFSETQ.

V is TRBV3-1 (or the pseudogene TRBV3-2) and J is TRBJ2-3; 7 nucleotides align to TRBD2. The CDR3 spans 16 residues. After removal of 4 bases from V and 8 bases from J, the junction contained 15 bases not matched to a gene. Germline V gene lookup returns CDR1 LGHDT and CDR2 YNNKEL (reference sequence). CDR3: CASSPPMGGGSGTQYF. The CDR3 bases are TGTGCCAGCAGCCCCCCAATGGGGGGAGGGTCAGGTACGCAGTATTTT.

This clone was seen a few times. This chain's CDR3 is CASSQVGQEVGKLFF. For the CDR3, the DNA is TGTGCCAGCAGCCAAGTAGGACAGGAGGTCGGAAAACTGTTTTTT. The chain recombines TRBV4-2 with TRBJ1-4; 7 positions match TRBD1. The length of the CDR3 is 15 residues. J gave up 10 bases and V 1 base, and 9 bases lay outside the gene matches. From germline, CDR1 is LGHNA and CDR2 YNFKEQ.

CDR3: CATSPLGGSSNEQFF. The CDR3 region has the DNA TGTGCCACCTCCCCACTCGGCGGGAGCTCGAATGAGCAGTTCTTC. The V call is TRBV5-4, the J call TRBJ2-1; 7 bases line up with TRBD2. CDR3 size: 15 residues. The germline CDR1 and CDR2 sequences are SGHNT and YYREEE (reference sequence). With 9 bases clipped from V and 7 bases from J, the junction kept 16 bases outside the gene matches.

This sequence joins TRBV28 and TRBJ1-6; D might be TRBD1 (5 bases). Germline values: CDR1 MDHEN, CDR2 SYDVKM. CDR3 length equals 15 residues. Between the trimmed V and J ends, which lost 2 bases and 5 bases, there was a span of 10 bases. CDR3 nucleotides: TGTGCCAGCAGTTTACAGGGCTCACATAATTCACCCCTCCACTTT. Translation: CASSLQGSHNSPLHF.

The J gene is TRBJ1-1, the V gene TRBV11-2; D gene unclear. V dropped 0 bases and J dropped 6 bases, with 11 bases sitting between them. The CDR3 has 14 residues. Germline V lookup: CDR1 SGHAT, CDR2 FQNNGV. This CDR3 reads CASSLETTNPEAFF. CDR3 in DNA: TGTGCCAGCAGCTTAGAGACTACAAACCCTGAAGCTTTCTTT.

The gene calls are TRBV20-1 and TRBJ2-5; D unresolved. The CDR3 totals 11 residues. V lost 5 bases and J 5 bases, leaving 9 bases between the germline ends. CDR1 and CDR2 (germline): DFQATT, SNEGSKA (reference sequence). CDR3 nucleotide sequence: TGCAGTGCTGCCCCCGGGGAGACCCAGTACTTC. Translating it yields CSAAPGETQYF.

In DNA, the CDR3 is TGCGCCAGCAGCGCAGCCGGGACAGGGTTCATGGGGACCTACGAGCAGTACTTC. It encodes CASSAAGTGFMGTYEQYF. The V gene is TRBV5-1, the J gene TRBJ2-7; 9 bases fit TRBD1. There are 18 residues in the CDR3. J gave up 2 bases and V 4 bases, and 16 bases lay outside the gene matches. CDR1 is SGHRS, CDR2 YFSETQ, per germline.

This chain joins TRBV14 and TRBJ2-1, with 10 bases fitting TRBD2. This CDR3 spans 18 amino acids. Trimming at V came to 4 bases and at J to 1 base, leaving 10 bases not matched to a gene. The V gene's germline CDR1 is SGHDN and CDR2 FVKESK. DNA for the CDR3: TGTGCCAGCAGCCCCACGAGCGGGAGGGCCGGGTCCTACAATGAGCAGTTCTTC. Its protein is CASSPTSGRAGSYNEQFF.

This chain's CDR3 is CSVRGTGSSYEQYF. The CDR3 DNA reads as TGCAGCGTGAGGGGGACAGGGAGCTCCTACGAGCAGTACTTC. The rearrangement uses TRBV29-1 and TRBJ2-7; 9 nucleotides align to TRBD1. This CDR3 spans 14 amino acids. V lost 6 bases and J lost 0; bases outside the gene matches: 6. Germline-derived CDR1 and CDR2 are SQVTM and ANQGSEA.

The J gene is TRBJ2-3, the V gene TRBV4-1; TRBD1 is a possible D gene (6 bases). V dropped 4 bases and J dropped 1 base, with 12 bases sitting between them. Germline assignment: CDR1 MGHRA and CDR2 YSYEKL. The CDR3 is 15 amino acids. Written as DNA, the CDR3 is TGCGCCAGCAGCCTATCCTGGACAGGCACAGATACGCAGTATTTT. This codes for CASSLSWTGTDTQYF.

This clone was counted only a few times. This sequence joins TRBV9 and TRBJ2-5, with D possibly being TRBD1 (6 bases). The CDR3 runs to 14 residues. V dropped 0 bases and J dropped 1 base, with 7 bases sitting between them. Germline CDR1 SGDLS, CDR2 YYNGEE. DNA for the CDR3: TGTGCCAGCAGCGTAGGGACAGCCCAAGAGACCCAGTACTTC. This codes for CASSVGTAQETQYF.

The chain combines TRBV3-1 (or the pseudogene TRBV3-2) with TRBJ2-2; no reliable D call. The V gene lost 4 bases and the J gene lost 3 bases, with 6 bases spanning the gap. Looked up from germline, CDR1 is LGHDT and CDR2 is YNNKEL (reference sequence). There are 13 residues in the CDR3. Written as DNA, the CDR3 is TGTGCCAGCAGCCGGTCGGACACCGGGGAGCTGTTTTTT. Amino acid sequence: CASSRSDTGELFF.

V and J are TRBV6-5 and TRBJ2-7; perhaps TRBD2 as D (7 bases). Per the germline V gene, CDR1 is MNHEY and CDR2 is SVGAGI. The length of the CDR3 is 11 residues. V was trimmed by 6 bases and J by 9 bases, leaving 12 bases between them. The CDR3 DNA follows: TGTGCCAGCAGCGAGGGGGGGTCGCAGTACTTC. Its translation is CASSEGGSQYF.

The rearrangement uses TRBV7-3 and TRBJ2-3, with D maybe TRBD1 (6 bases). In germline, CDR1 is SGHTA, CDR2 FQGTGA. V was pared by 3 bases and J by 9 bases, with 10 bases between. The CDR3 runs 12 residues. This CDR3 reads CASSFSGDTQYF. The CDR3 DNA reads TGTGCCAGCAGCTTTTCAGGGGACACGCAGTATTTT.

The chain employs TRBV7-2 and TRBJ2-7, with 8 bases fitting TRBD2. The CDR3 sequence is 15 residues long. Trimming cost V 4 bases and J 6 bases; bases outside gene matches: 11. CDR1 and CDR2 from the germline V gene are SGHTA and FQGNSA. CDR3 sequence: CASSSGGGRHGEQYF. The CDR3 DNA reads as TGTGCCAGCAGCTCCGGGGGGGGCCGTCACGGCGAGCAGTACTTC.

The J gene is TRBJ1-4, the V gene TRBV5-1; D ambiguous. In germline, CDR1 is SGHRS, CDR2 YFSETQ. The CDR3 has 14 amino acids. V lost 4 bases and J 8 bases, leaving 15 bases between the germline ends. The CDR3 sequence is CASSPTEQREKLFF. In nucleotides, the CDR3 is TGCGCCAGCAGCCCCACAGAACAGAGAGAAAAACTGTTTTTT.

This chain links TRBV5-4 with TRBJ2-1; 9 bases are shared with TRBD1. Germline CDR1 and CDR2: SGHNT and YYREEE (reference sequence). This CDR3 region has 15 residues. V lost 4 bases, J lost 4 bases, and 6 bases stayed unmatched. CDR3 protein: CASSGDRGAYNEQFF. The DNA for the CDR3 is TGTGCCAGCAGCGGAGACAGGGGGGCATACAATGAGCAGTTCTTC. Full variable domain (missing parts from reference TRBV5-4 and TRBJ2-1): ETGVTQSPTHLIKTRGQQVTLRCSSQSGHNTVSWYQQALGQGPQFIFQYYREEENGRGNFPPRFSGLQFPNYSSELNVNALELDDSALYLCASSGDRGAYNEQFFGPGTRLTVL.

The chain couples TRBV10-3 to TRBJ1-5; 8 bases agree with TRBD1. J gave up 4 bases and V 3 bases, and 2 bases lay outside the gene matches. Germline CDR1 and CDR2: ENHRY and SYGVKD. The CDR3 spans 14 residues. This CDR3 is CAISEQGGNQPQHF. The DNA of the CDR3 is TGTGCCATCAGTGAACAGGGGGGAAATCAGCCCCAGCATTTT.

The V gene is TRBV24-1, the J gene TRBJ2-7, with TRBD2 matching 13 bases. The V gene's germline CDR1 is KGHDR and CDR2 SFDVKD. The CDR3 spans 16 residues. The V gene end was trimmed by 1 base and the J gene end by 4 bases; junction bases not matched to a gene: 3. CDR3 sequence: CATSDLGLAGVYEQYF. The CDR3 region has the DNA TGTGCCACCAGTGATTTAGGACTAGCGGGAGTTTACGAGCAGTACTTC.

Here the CDR3 DNA reads TGTGCCAGTACCCTATCCGGGACAGGGGGCTACTATGGCTACACCTTC. It yields the protein CASTLSGTGGYYGYTF. The chain combines TRBV19 with TRBJ1-2; 12 bases map to TRBD1. The V segment lost 7 bases and the J segment 3 bases; nucleotides outside the gene matches: 9. The germline V gene has CDR1 LNHDA and CDR2 SQIVND (reference sequence). The CDR3 length is 16 residues.

The chain combines TRBV28 with TRBJ1-2; 7 bases line up with TRBD1. After removal of 3 bases from V and 5 bases from J, the junction contained 3 bases not matched to a gene. In germline, CDR1 is MDHEN, CDR2 SYDVKM. The CDR3 consists of 13 residues. CDR3 nucleotides: TGTGCCAGCAGTTTGGACAGGAGGTATGGCTACACCTTC. This sequence encodes CASSLDRRYGYTF.

This clone has a single count. The chain links TRBV28 to TRBJ1-2, with a tentative D call TRBD1 (6 bases). The CDR3 consists of 12 residues. Germline CDR1 and CDR2: MDHEN and SYDVKM. Trimming took off 2 bases at V and 5 bases at J, with 6 bases between the two ends. The CDR3 bases are TGTGCCAGCAGTTTAGGACAGTATGGCTACACCTTC. It yields the protein CASSLGQYGYTF.

As to this clone: A junction boundary mismatches the germline segment, possibly from a read error. This chain connects TRBV28 to TRBJ1-5; 10 bases are a match to TRBD1. The CDR3 is 14 amino acids. CDR1 is MDHEN, CDR2 SYDVKM, per germline. CDR3 DNA sequence: TGTGCCGGCAGGACAGGGGGAGTGGATCAGCCCCAGCATTTT. Protein: CAGRTGGVDQPQHF.

This clone was found a few times. The genes are TRBV9 and TRBJ2-7; maybe TRBD2 (5 bases). Germline CDR1 and CDR2: SGDLS and YYNGEE. The V and J ends lost 4 bases and 3 bases respectively, with 17 bases between them. This CDR3 comprises 15 residues. CDR3 region: CASSPLRGPVYEQYF. CDR3 DNA: TGTGCCAGCAGCCCTCTCCGCGGGCCTGTCTACGAGCAGTACTTC.

The chain has TRBV27 and TRBJ2-7; 9 bases are shared with TRBD2. This CDR3 region has 15 residues. CDR1 is MNHEY, CDR2 SMNVEV, per germline (reference sequence). V trimming: 2 bases; J trimming: 4 bases; junction bases outside the gene matches: 6. CDR3: CASSLRLAGRYEQYF. The CDR3 bases are TGTGCCAGCAGTTTAAGGCTAGCGGGAAGATACGAGCAGTACTTC.

In DNA form, the CDR3 reads TGTGCCAGCAGCTTAAGAGGGGGAATTGATTCACCCCTCCACTTT. Translated, it gives CASSLRGGIDSPLHF. This chain joins TRBV7-2 and TRBJ1-6, with D possibly being TRBD1 (6 bases). Germline-derived CDR1 and CDR2 are SGHTA and FQGNSA. The ends were cut back, 2 bases at V and 8 bases at J, with 13 bases in the middle. This CDR3 is 15 amino acids long.

The chain combines TRBV28 with TRBJ1-2; 9 bases agree with TRBD1. This CDR3 has 14 residues. From germline, CDR1 is MDHEN and CDR2 SYDVKM. Germline trimming cut 5 bases from V and 8 bases from J; bases unmatched to any gene: 9. For the CDR3, the DNA is TGTGCCAGCAGTGGATCGGACAGGGGTTTCGGCTACACCTTC. Protein product: CASSGSDRGFGYTF.